The 5 T cell receptor beta chains below all came from one sample that was sequenced in a study of blood T cell repertoires in COVID-19. Sequencing was performed with immunoSEQ multiplex PCR; in TCRdb, only in-frame clones are kept and a portion is missing. The table has just over 650,000 clones, 85% to 90% seen once. Sequenced: peripheral blood. Receptor source: a young woman with acute or convalescent COVID-19.

The CDR3 coding sequence is TGTGCCAGCAGTGAAGCGCAGGGGGGTCATCAGCCCCAGCATTTT. This gives the protein CASSEAQGGHQPQHF. J is TRBJ1-5 and V is TRBV6-1; 7 bases map to TRBD1. Germline CDR1 and CDR2: MNHNS and SASEGT. V was clipped by 0 bases and J by 5 bases; unmatched bases: 4. This CDR3 is 15 amino acids long.

The chain recombines TRBV9 with TRBJ2-2; maybe TRBD2 (7 bases). The CDR3 extends over 16 amino acids. Germline CDR1 SGDLS, CDR2 YYNGEE. Between the trimmed V and J ends, which lost 0 bases and 5 bases, there was a span of 14 bases. The CDR3 bases are TGTGCCAGCAGCGTAGCCGGGGGGCCAGGGACCGGGGAGCTGTTTTTT. Its translation is CASSVAGGPGTGELFF. The complete variable domain, with remaining parts taken from reference TRBV9 and TRBJ2-2, reads DSGVTQTPKHLITATGQRVTLRCSPRSGDLSVYWYQQSLDQGLQFLIQYYNGEERAKGNILERFSAQQFPDLHSELNLSSLELGDSALYFCASSVAGGPGTGELFFGEGSRLTVL.

This clone showed up just once. Here the CDR3 reads CAWAPAVNYGYTF. The DNA for the CDR3 is TGTGCCTGGGCCCCTGCGGTCAACTATGGCTACACCTTC. The chain has TRBV30 and TRBJ1-2; no clear D gene. The CDR3 covers 13 residues. V dropped 5 bases and J dropped 2 bases, with 12 bases sitting between them. Germline V gene lookup returns CDR1 GTSNPN and CDR2 SVGIG (reference sequence).

The chain employs TRBV5-6 and TRBJ1-1; a possible D gene is TRBD1 (5 bases). The length of the CDR3 is 15 residues. Between the trimmed V and J ends, which lost 0 bases and 3 bases, there was a span of 12 bases. The germline V gene has CDR1 SGHDT and CDR2 YYEEEE. CDR3 region: CASSLGRLRDTEAFF. The CDR3 coding sequence is TGTGCCAGCAGCTTGGGACGCCTCAGGGACACTGAAGCTTTCTTT.

The CDR3 nucleotides are TGTGCCATCAGTGAGACCCGGACAGGTCTTTATGGCTACACCTTC. Its protein is CAISETRTGLYGYTF. The chain couples TRBV10-3 to TRBJ1-2; 7 positions match TRBD1. CDR1 and CDR2 (germline): ENHRY, SYGVKD. V trimming: 2 bases; J trimming: 5 bases; junction bases outside the gene matches: 8. The CDR3 spans 15 residues.